Below are 15 T cell receptor beta chains sequenced from a single sample in a study of T cell repertoires in cytomegalovirus infection. TCRdb redid the calling of the reads with MiXCR, one entry per CDR3 protein. The sample has hundreds of thousands of distinct CDR3 sequences, roughly 33% seen once. These receptors are not linked to any known antigen. Sequenced here: cultured PBMCs, sampled from culture after CMV antigen stimulation. The receptors originated from a human donor in good health (CMV status not recorded). Some clones in this sample may be carry-over from other donors' samples.

This clonotype has only a few counts. This sequence joins TRBV27 and TRBJ1-2; D gene uncertain. V shed 6 bases and J shed 2 bases, with 22 bases lying between them. This CDR3 has 17 amino acids. The germline gives CDR1 MNHEY, CDR2 SMNVEV (reference sequence). The CDR3 bases are TGTGCCAGCAGCCCTACCGCGGATCCATTGGCCAACTATGGCTACACCTTC. This encodes CASSPTADPLANYGYTF.

The chain employs TRBV7-9 and TRBJ1-6; D is ambiguous. Germline V gene data show CDR1 as SEHNR and CDR2 as FQNEAQ (reference sequence). The CDR3 contains 16 residues. V lost 5 bases to trimming and J lost 8 bases, with 19 bases between them. The CDR3 coding sequence is TGTGCCAGCAGCCCCCGCCCCGGGAGCTTATATTCACCCCTCCACTTT. Protein sequence: CASSPRPGSLYSPLHF.

This clonotype has a handful of counts. J is TRBJ2-1 and V is TRBV19, with D unclear. CDR1 is LNHDA, CDR2 SQIVND, per germline (reference sequence). Trimming took off 2 bases at V and 9 bases at J, with 11 bases between the two ends. The CDR3 contains 13 residues. The CDR3 protein is CASSIIGRSEQFF. The DNA for the CDR3 is TGTGCCAGTAGTATAATCGGCAGGAGTGAGCAGTTCTTC.

The chain links TRBV12-3 or TRBV12-4 to TRBJ1-5, with D possibly matching TRBD1 (5 bases). CDR3 length equals 11 residues. The germline V and J ends were trimmed by 5 bases and 10 bases, with 9 bases remaining between them. CDR3 sequence reads: CASSDSGPQHF. For the CDR3, the DNA is TGTGCCAGCAGTGACAGTGGCCCCCAGCATTTT.

This clonotype occurred a few times. The chain links TRBV7-4 to TRBJ1-5; 12 bases map to TRBD1. Germline V CDR1 and CDR2: SGHVT, SQSDAQ. Trimming removed 5 bases from V and 3 bases from J; junction bases left unmatched: 17. This CDR3 is 20 amino acids long. CDR3: CASSPNTGTGGSMDNQPQHF. The CDR3 DNA is TGTGCCAGCAGCCCCAACACCGGGACAGGGGGCTCGATGGACAATCAGCCCCAGCATTTT.

The CDR3 region is CASSSGTFTIYF. The CDR3 bases are TGTGCCAGCAGTTCAGGGACTTTTACCATATATTTT. V is TRBV12-3 or TRBV12-4 and J is TRBJ1-3; a weak D match, TRBD1 (5 bases). The CDR3 runs 12 residues. V was clipped by 4 bases and J by 10 bases, with 11 bases between them.

The rearrangement uses TRBV18 and TRBJ1-6, with 8 bases identical to TRBD1. Per germline, CDR1 KGHSH and CDR2 LQKENI. The ends lost 4 bases at V and 14 bases at J; junction bases unmatched: 10. The length of the CDR3 is 14 residues. CDR3: CASSRGQGFVTLHF. In DNA, the CDR3 is TGTGCCAGCTCACGAGGACAGGGTTTCGTCACCCTCCACTTT.

This clonotype has ten or more counts. The rearrangement links TRBV7-2 to TRBJ2-1; tentative D call: TRBD1 (6 bases). Trimming cost V 6 bases and J 14 bases, with 23 bases left between them. Germline V CDR1 and CDR2: SGHTA, FQGNSA. This CDR3 comprises 14 residues. The CDR3 DNA reads as TGTGCCAGCAGACAAGGGACGGAAGGGGGAAAAAAGTTCTTC. Translation: CASRQGTEGGKKFF. Looking up the rest from reference TRBV7-2 and TRBJ2-1 gives the full variable domain: GAGVSQSPSNKVTEKGKDVELRCDPISGHTALYWYRQSLGQGLEFLIYFQGNSAPDKSGLPSDRFSAERTGGSVSTLTIQRTQQEDSAVYLCASRQGTEGGKKFFGPGTRLTVL.

This clonotype was detected only once. J is TRBJ1-2 and V is TRBV20-1; D may be TRBD1 (5 bases). This CDR3 region has 13 residues. CDR1 and CDR2 (germline): DFQATT, SNEGSKA (reference sequence). Trimming pared 4 bases from V and 0 bases from J, leaving 9 bases between. CDR3 loop: CSATGPANYGYTF. CDR3 nucleotide sequence: TGCAGTGCTACAGGGCCAGCTAACTATGGCTACACCTTC.

V is TRBV18 and J is TRBJ1-4; 7 nucleotides line up with TRBD1. Germline V gene data show CDR1 as KGHSH and CDR2 as LQKENI. The CDR3 spans 14 residues. Germline trimming cut 3 bases from V and 6 bases from J; bases unmatched to any gene: 4. In DNA form, the CDR3 reads TGTGCCAGCTCACCGGTTACAGGGGATGAAAAACTGTTTTTT. This gives the protein CASSPVTGDEKLFF.

The CDR3 is CASRTRYSNQPQHF. CDR3 nucleotides: TGTGCCAGCAGGACACGTTATAGCAATCAGCCCCAGCATTTT. This chain joins TRBV2 and TRBJ1-5; D not resolved. V lost 6 bases to trimming and J lost 0 bases, with 9 bases between them. CDR1 is SNHLY, CDR2 FYNNEI, per germline. This CDR3 comprises 14 residues. Full variable domain (remainder filled in from reference TRBV2 and TRBJ1-5): EPEVTQTPSHQVTQMGQEVILRCVPISNHLYFYWYRQILGQKVEFLVSFYNNEISEKSEIFDDQFSVERPDGSNFTLKIRSTKLEDSAMYFCASRTRYSNQPQHFGDGTRLSIL.

DNA of the CDR3: TGCAGTGCTAGACCCCCAGGGGGCGATAATCAGCCCCAGCATTTT. As protein: CSARPPGGDNQPQHF. The chain couples TRBV20-1 to TRBJ1-5; 8 bases fit TRBD1. Germline CDR1 and CDR2: DFQATT and SNEGSKA (reference sequence). Trimming took 2 bases from V and 4 from J; bases not matched to a gene: 7. The CDR3 is 15 amino acids.

The chain is built from TRBV20-1 and TRBJ1-1, with D perhaps matching TRBD1 (6 bases). In germline, CDR1 is DFQATT, CDR2 SNEGSKA (reference sequence). The V end was cut by 6 bases, the J end by 4 bases, with 12 bases between. This CDR3 contains 12 residues. CDR3 bases: TGCAGTGCAAGGGGGAGGTTCACTGAAGCTTTCTTT. It codes for CSARGRFTEAFF.

This clonotype was picked up many times. This chain links TRBV7-2 with TRBJ2-7; D gene unclear. V was cut by 1 base and J by 2 bases, with 18 bases left in between. The CDR3 spans 17 residues. CDR1 is SGHTA, CDR2 FQGNSA, per germline. The CDR3 DNA sequence: TGTGCCAGCAGCTTAGGCTCTGGGGTGTGGCGAGCCTACGAGCAGTACTTC. It specifies CASSLGSGVWRAYEQYF.

The chain is built from TRBV7-2 and TRBJ2-3; 8 bases match TRBD2. The germline gives CDR1 SGHTA, CDR2 FQGNSA. This CDR3 comprises 16 residues. The V and J ends lost 3 bases and 8 bases, in that order; junction bases with no gene match: 13. The CDR3 region is CASSLVAGFTPGTQYF. CDR3 DNA: TGTGCCAGCAGCTTGGTAGCGGGATTCACGCCTGGTACGCAGTATTTT.